This T cell receptor beta chain originates from a study of T cell responses to AZD1222 COVID-19 vaccine. The V and J ends lost 0 bases and 1 base respectively, with 9 bases between them. The CDR3 sequence is 15 residues long. In germline, CDR1 is MNHEY, CDR2 SVGAGI. Here immunoSEQ multiplex PCR was the method, and the copy in TCRdb shows in-frame clones only, minus some. The repertoire consists of 150,000 to 200,000 clones, with 90% occurring once and the leading ten covering 1.5%. The V gene is TRBV6-5, the J gene TRBJ1-1, with a weak D call TRBD1 (5 bases). The clonotype comes from an adult in good health. The specimen comprised peripheral blood, sampled on day 0 of AZD1222 vaccination. CDR3 DNA sequence: TGTGCCAGCAGTTACTCGATAGGGACGAACACTGAAGCTTTCTTT. This translates into CASSYSIGTNTEAFF.